These T cell receptor beta chains were read from a single sample in a study of PD-1 blockade in mismatch repair-deficient tumors. Clones were sequenced by immunoSEQ multiplex PCR, and TCRdb holds only the in-frame ones, with some missing. The repertoire consists of about 68,000 clones, with 70% to 80% occurring once and the leading ten covering about 5%. Sequenced material: peripheral blood, taken 2 weeks after starting pembrolizumab. The receptors stem from an adult with mismatch repair-deficient cancer. The CDR3 runs from the conserved cysteine through the conserved F or W. Fields, in order: CDR3 protein, CDR3 DNA, V gene, clone size, D gene, J gene. A D gene is named only where the DNA matches it firmly. Clone size appears in some rows only: once, few, many, or a class for an expanded clone.

CAWSVGPNTEAFF,TGTGCCTGGAGTGTGGGACCGAACACTGAAGCTTTCTTT,TRBV30,-,-,TRBJ1-1
CASSLGRELETQYF,TGTGCCAGCAGCTTAGGGCGGGAGCTGGAGACCCAGTACTTC,TRBV7-9,-,TRBD2,TRBJ2-5
CASSYRVGPGELFF,TGTGCCAGCAGTTACCGGGTGGGGCCCGGGGAGCTGTTTTTT,TRBV6-5,-,-,TRBJ2-2
CAIWGGSEGNQPQHF,TGTGCCATCTGGGGGGGCTCGGAAGGCAATCAGCCCCAGCATTTT,TRBV10-3,many,-,TRBJ1-5
CASRQGGGRTEAFF,TGTGCCAGCAGACAAGGGGGGGGGCGCACTGAAGCTTTCTTT,TRBV6-5,-,-,TRBJ1-1
CATSREQNYGYTF,TGTGCCACCAGCAGAGAACAGAACTATGGCTACACCTTC,TRBV15,-,-,TRBJ1-2
CASSYQGLLDQPQHF,TGTGCCAGCAGTTACCAGGGACTGCTAGATCAGCCCCAGCATTTT,TRBV6-6,-,-,TRBJ1-5
CATSRGGDTEAFF,TGTGCCACCAGCAGGGGCGGGGACACTGAAGCTTTCTTT,TRBV15,-,-,TRBJ1-1
CASSLDPDEQFF,TGTGCCAGCAGCTTAGATCCCGATGAGCAGTTCTTC,TRBV11-3,-,-,TRBJ2-1
CASSQAQGNDYGYTF,TGCGCCAGCAGCCAAGCACAGGGCAACGACTATGGCTACACCTTC,TRBV4-1,-,-,TRBJ1-2
CASIHAGGSYEQYF,TGTGCCAGCATTCACGCGGGAGGATCTTACGAGCAGTACTTC,TRBV2,-,TRBD2,TRBJ2-7
CSVVTGYYNEQFF,TGCAGCGTTGTCACGGGTTACTACAATGAGCAGTTCTTC,TRBV29-1,-,-,TRBJ2-1
CASSLGLAGGYNEQFF,TGTGCCAGCAGCTTGGGGCTAGCGGGAGGATACAATGAGCAGTTCTTC,TRBV5-4,-,TRBD2,TRBJ2-1
CASSQASGSYEQYF,TGTGCCAGCAGCCAGGCTAGCGGGAGCTACGAGCAGTACTTC,TRBV4-2,once,TRBD2,TRBJ2-7
CASSLDPGLIGEKLFF,TGTGCCAGCAGCTTAGATCCGGGGCTGATTGGAGAAAAACTGTTTTTT,TRBV7-9,-,-,TRBJ1-4
CASSLTSGAEGEQFF,TGTGCCAGTAGTCTAACCTCTGGGGCCGAGGGTGAGCAGTTCTTC,TRBV19,once,-,TRBJ2-1
CASSEQPDYGYTF,TGTGCCAGCAGTGAACAGCCTGACTATGGCTACACCTTC,TRBV2,-,-,TRBJ1-2
CASSSPASGIPGNEQFF,TGTGCCAGCAGCTCCCCCGCTAGCGGGATACCGGGAAATGAGCAGTTCTTC,TRBV7-9,-,TRBD2,TRBJ2-1
CSVPTGTHYGYTF,TGCAGCGTTCCGACAGGGACGCACTATGGCTACACCTTC,TRBV29-1,-,TRBD1,TRBJ1-2
CASSLARTIGNTIYF,TGTGCCAGCAGCTTAGCGCGGACTATCGGGAACACCATATATTTT,TRBV7-9,-,-,TRBJ1-3
CASSLTYPPVTQYF,TGTGCTAGCAGCTTAACCTACCCTCCAGTTACGCAGTATTTT,TRBV7-7,-,-,TRBJ2-3
CSAGGDIGYTF,TGCAGTGCGGGGGGGGATATAGGCTACACCTTC,TRBV20-1,-,-,TRBJ1-2
CASSFQEAYNEQFF,TGTGCCAGCAGCTTTCAGGAAGCCTACAATGAGCAGTTCTTC,TRBV5-6,-,-,TRBJ2-1
CASSLDSFSGNTIYF,TGTGCCAGCAGTTTGGACAGTTTCTCTGGAAACACCATATATTTT,TRBV27,-,-,TRBJ1-3
CAWRQKYEQYF,TGTGCCTGGAGACAGAAGTACGAGCAGTACTTC,TRBV30,-,-,TRBJ2-7
CASSPPGGDEKLFF,TGTGCCAGCTCACCCCCCGGGGGAGATGAAAAACTGTTTTTT,TRBV18,-,-,TRBJ1-4
CASSLVGTGGRETQYF,TGTGCCAGCAGCTTAGTCGGGACAGGGGGGAGGGAGACCCAGTACTTC,TRBV7-2,few,TRBD1,TRBJ2-5
CASSQEWGLAGAVETQYF,TGTGCCAGCAGCCAAGAATGGGGACTAGCGGGAGCGGTGGAGACCCAGTACTTC,TRBV14,few,TRBD2,TRBJ2-5
CASTLKGQITDTQYF,TGTGCCAGTACCCTCAAGGGACAGATCACAGATACGCAGTATTTT,TRBV19,few,TRBD1,TRBJ2-3
CASSLAQTRVTEQFF,TGTGCCAGCAGCTTAGCGCAAACCAGGGTCACTGAGCAGTTCTTC,TRBV7-9,-,-,TRBJ2-1
CATSRVAVGNTEAFF,TGTGCCACCAGCAGAGTCGCAGTCGGGAACACTGAAGCTTTCTTT,TRBV15,-,-,TRBJ1-1
CASSSGLPGGEQFF,TGTGCCAGCAGCTCGGGACTCCCTGGGGGTGAGCAGTTCTTC,TRBV7-2,-,-,TRBJ2-1
CASSVSPETQYF,TGTGCCAGCAGTGTTAGCCCCGAGACCCAGTACTTC,TRBV2,-,-,TRBJ2-5
CASSFTRSTGELFF,TGTGCCAGCAGCTTTACTAGAAGCACCGGGGAGCTGTTTTTT,TRBV11-3,few,-,TRBJ2-2
CASRQVEKLFF,TGTGCCAGCAGACAGGTAGAAAAACTGTTTTTT,TRBV2,once,-,TRBJ1-4
CASSLALVGVGETQYF,TGTGCCAGCAGCTTAGCGCTGGTGGGAGTGGGGGAGACCCAGTACTTC,TRBV7-2,-,-,TRBJ2-5
CASSLRRLAGGRSDTQYF,TGTGCCAGCAGCTTGAGGAGACTAGCGGGAGGAAGGTCGGATACGCAGTATTTT,TRBV5-6,-,TRBD2,TRBJ2-3
CAWSGSGETQYF,TGTGCCTGGAGTGGGTCGGGAGAGACCCAGTACTTC,TRBV30,-,-,TRBJ2-5
CASSPAGGPGGGETQYF,TGCGCCAGCAGCCCGGCGGGAGGTCCGGGAGGGGGAGAGACCCAGTACTTC,TRBV4-1,-,TRBD2,TRBJ2-5
CASSYSGADTQYF,TGTGCCAGCAGCTACTCAGGGGCAGATACGCAGTATTTT,TRBV5-4,-,-,TRBJ2-3
CASSSVRGGEQYF,TGTGCCAGCAGCTCCGTACGGGGCGGAGAGCAGTACTTC,TRBV11-1,-,-,TRBJ2-7
CASSWSGTGFSLGADTQYF,TGCGCCAGCAGCTGGAGCGGGACGGGTTTTTCATTGGGCGCAGATACGCAGTATTTT,TRBV5-1,-,TRBD2,TRBJ2-3
CASSPVYSSYEQYF,TGTGCCAGCAGCCCCGTTTACAGTTCCTACGAGCAGTACTTC,TRBV11-2,once,-,TRBJ2-7
CASSQGFYEQYF,TGTGCCAGCAGCCAAGGATTCTACGAGCAGTACTTC,TRBV14,-,-,TRBJ2-7
CASSLGGLTGANVLTF,TGCGCCAGCAGCTTGGGAGGCCTAACTGGGGCCAACGTCCTGACTTTC,TRBV5-1,-,-,TRBJ2-6
CASSTEETQYF,TGTGCCAGTAGTACCGAAGAGACCCAGTACTTC,TRBV19,-,-,TRBJ2-5
CASSLALAGGSDTQYF,TGCGCCAGCAGCTTGGCGCTAGCGGGAGGATCAGATACGCAGTATTTT,TRBV5-1,-,TRBD2,TRBJ2-3
CASSQQQVWGEQYF,TGTGCCAGCAGCCAGCAACAGGTTTGGGGGGAGCAGTACTTC,TRBV14,-,-,TRBJ2-7